The 10 T cell receptor beta chains listed next were all sequenced from one sample in a study of OX40 agonist ivuxolimab in advanced cancers. Libraries were prepared by immunoSEQ multiplex PCR; TCRdb keeps only in-frame clonotypes and omits some of them. The sample has roughly 100,000 clones; roughly 80% are singletons. The sequencing here drew on CD4+ or CD8+ T cells sorted from blood, taken in a trial of the OX40 agonist ivuxolimab. The receptor source for this set is an adult with an advanced solid tumor such as melanoma, head and neck, liver or kidney cancer.

V and J are TRBV11-1 and TRBJ2-7; D remains ambiguous. The V and J ends lost 3 bases and 4 bases respectively, with 4 bases between them. The CDR3 is 11 amino acids. The V gene's germline CDR1 is SGHAT and CDR2 FQDESV (reference sequence). The CDR3 sequence is CASSFDYEQYF. The CDR3 coding sequence is TGTGCCAGCAGCTTCGATTACGAGCAGTACTTC.

In its sample, this clone was seen once. The chain employs TRBV19 and TRBJ1-5; D call uncertain. Germline-derived CDR1 and CDR2 are LNHDA and SQIVND (reference sequence). The CDR3 consists of 15 residues. V was clipped by 7 bases and J by 8 bases, with 21 bases between them. The DNA for the CDR3 is TGTGCCAGTACCGATCCGAGGGTTATAGAGGAGCCCCAGCATTTT. Its translation: CASTDPRVIEEPQHF.

CDR3 loop: CASREGGPDTQYF. The CDR3 bases are TGTGCCAGCAGGGAAGGGGGCCCAGATACGCAGTATTTT. The V gene is TRBV11-3, the J gene TRBJ2-3, with TRBD1 matching over 7 bases. The CDR3 is 13 residues long. From germline, CDR1 is SGHNT and CDR2 YENEEA. V lost 6 bases to trimming and J lost 4 bases; unmatched junction nucleotides: 4.

CDR3: CASSRTELGEKLFF. Here the CDR3 DNA reads TGTGCCAGCAGCCGAACTGAATTGGGAGAAAAACTGTTTTTT. This sequence joins TRBV5-6 and TRBJ1-4; D gene ambiguous. The germline gives CDR1 SGHDT, CDR2 YYEEEE. V was clipped by 4 bases and J by 8 bases, with 15 bases between them. The CDR3 extends over 14 amino acids.

This clone was observed a few times. V and J are TRBV27 and TRBJ2-3, with D possibly matching TRBD1 (5 bases). Germline CDR1 is MNHEY and CDR2 is SMNVEV (reference sequence). This CDR3 comprises 13 residues. The ends were cut back, 6 bases at V and 8 bases at J, with 15 bases in the middle. Here the CDR3 reads CASSQDPRGTQYF. The CDR3 bases are TGTGCCAGCAGCCAGGACCCTAGGGGTACGCAGTATTTT.

The chain is built from TRBV7-9 and TRBJ2-5, with 12 bases aligning to TRBD2. V shed 4 bases, J shed 5 bases, and the junction held 8 bases outside the gene matches. The CDR3 covers 16 residues. CDR1 is SEHNR and CDR2 is FQNEAQ in the germline V gene (reference sequence). The CDR3 DNA reads TGTGCCAGCAGCTCCCCTAGCGGGAGGGCCAGGGAGACCCAGTACTTC. Residues: CASSSPSGRARETQYF.

CDR3 nucleotides: TGTGCCAGCAGCCAAGGACCGAGCTCTGGAAACACCATATATTTT. Its translation: CASSQGPSSGNTIYF. The V call is TRBV4-2, the J call TRBJ1-3; D ambiguous. In germline, CDR1 is LGHNA, CDR2 YNFKEQ. The CDR3 runs to 15 residues. The V end lost 1 base, the J end lost 0 bases, and 7 bases lay between the germline ends.

This chain uses TRBV27 with TRBJ2-7, with D possibly TRBD2 on 5 matching bases. The V end lost 10 bases, the J end lost 2 bases, and 21 bases lay between the germline ends. The CDR3 covers 15 residues. Germline-derived CDR1 and CDR2 are MNHEY and SMNVEV (reference sequence). Here the CDR3 reads CATQTMIRRTYEQYF. Here the CDR3 DNA reads TGTGCCACCCAGACTATGATTAGGAGGACCTACGAGCAGTACTTC.

The rearrangement uses TRBV6-1 and TRBJ1-1; 8 bases match TRBD1. The CDR3 is 15 amino acids. Unmatched junction bases numbered 2, after V lost 1 base and J lost 1 base. Looked up from germline, CDR1 is MNHNS and CDR2 is SASEGT. The CDR3 protein is CASSEVGTGNTEAFF. The CDR3 region has the DNA TGTGCCAGCAGTGAAGTGGGGACAGGGAACACTGAAGCTTTCTTT.

The chain joins TRBV4-1 to TRBJ2-3; 9 bases match TRBD2. The V gene's germline CDR1 is MGHRA and CDR2 YSYEKL. The CDR3 runs 15 residues. Trimming cost V 6 bases and J 2 bases; bases outside gene matches: 6. The DNA for the CDR3 is TGCGCCAGCAGTTATAGCGGGGGACTCACAGATACGCAGTATTTT. It yields the protein CASSYSGGLTDTQYF.